The 32 T cell receptor beta chains presented below share a single source sample, sequenced in a study of T cells in Graves' hyperthyroidism and ophthalmopathy. RNA transcripts served as the template for amplifying TCR beta CDR3 regions. HTBI primers were used for first-round RT-PCR of the TCR CDR3. Via MiXCR, TCRdb re-called the multiplex PCR reads, giving one row per CDR3 protein. The sample lists 350,000 to 400,000 distinct CDR3 sequences; approximately 15% were seen once. Material: blood. The receptors come from a woman aged 55-69 years with Graves' hyperthyroidism.

Ten or more counts support this clonotype. The chain uses TRBV28 and TRBJ2-7; 7 positions agree with TRBD1. CDR1 and CDR2 from the germline V gene are MDHEN and SYDVKM. The junction had 5 bases not matched to a gene; V was cut back by 3 bases and J by 0 bases. This CDR3 is 15 amino acids long. CDR3 amino acids: CASSFLGQSSYEQYF. The CDR3 coding sequence is TGTGCCAGCAGTTTTCTGGGACAGAGCTCCTACGAGCAGTACTTC.

In its sample, this clonotype was seen many times. The chain is built from TRBV28 and TRBJ1-6, with 7 positions matching TRBD1. The junction had 8 bases not matched to a gene; V was cut back by 4 bases and J by 2 bases. Germline V gene lookup returns CDR1 MDHEN and CDR2 SYDVKM. The CDR3 is made up of 17 amino acids. The chain's CDR3 is CASSSVGGGTYNSPLHF. CDR3 DNA sequence: TGTGCCAGCAGTTCAGTAGGGGGCGGCACCTATAATTCACCCCTCCACTTT.

On this clonotype itself: Given a much more abundant clone one base away, this may be a read error. This chain links TRBV28 with TRBJ2-3; TRBD1 is a possible D gene (6 bases). The J call is uncertain, as TRBJ1-5 better fits the DNA end. Germline CDR1 is MDHEN and CDR2 is SYDVKM. This CDR3 is 12 amino acids long. The CDR3 DNA is TGTGCCAGCCACGGGGGCACAGATACGCAGCATTTT. It translates to CASHGGTDTQHF.

This clonotype was picked up many times. The chain is built from TRBV6-1 and TRBJ1-1; D ambiguous. CDR1 and CDR2 (germline): MNHNS, SASEGT. This CDR3 contains 14 residues. With 6 bases removed from V and 5 bases from J, the gap between germline ends came to 16 bases. The CDR3 sequence: CASSPSEGGTEAFF. For the CDR3, the DNA is TGTGCCAGCAGCCCCAGTGAGGGAGGGACTGAAGCTTTCTTT.

Notes on this clonotype: A read error may produce the germline difference seen at one junction end. The J gene is TRBJ2-1, the V gene TRBV7-2; 10 bases match TRBD2. The CDR3 length is 17 residues. Germline V lookup: CDR1 SGHTA, CDR2 FQGNSA. The CDR3 DNA reads as TGCGCCAGCAGCCCGAAAGGGTCTAGCGGGAGTACGAATGAGCAGTTCTTC. Amino acids: CASSPKGSSGSTNEQFF.

This clonotype was seen many times. The chain couples TRBV7-8 to TRBJ2-7, with D possibly matching TRBD1 (6 bases). The V gene lost 0 bases and the J gene lost 3 bases, with 12 bases spanning the gap. The germline V gene has CDR1 SGHVS and CDR2 FQNEAQ. The CDR3 is 15 amino acids. The CDR3 bases are TGTGCCAGCAGCTTAGCGGGACACCTCAACTACGAGCAGTACTTC. Its translation is CASSLAGHLNYEQYF. The complete variable domain, with remaining parts taken from reference TRBV7-8 and TRBJ2-7, reads GAGVSQSPRYKVAKRGQDVALRCDPISGHVSLFWYQQALGQGPEFLTYFQNEAQLDKSGLPSDRFFAERPEGSVSTLKIQRTQQEDSAVYLCASSLAGHLNYEQYFGPGTRLTVT.

Regarding this clonotype: A much bigger clone sits one base away, suggesting this may be a read error. V gene TRBV24-1 combines with J gene TRBJ2-1; D is uncertain. V was clipped by 3 bases and J by 4 bases, with 3 bases between them. Germline-derived CDR1 and CDR2 are KGHDR and SFDVKD. The CDR3 runs to 12 residues. CDR3 DNA sequence: TGTGCCACCAGTGATAGGTACAATGAGCAGTTCTTC. Protein product: CATSDRYNEQFF.

This clonotype was observed many times. In DNA form, the CDR3 reads TGTGCCAGCAGCATCACGGGGCCCAGCACAGATACGCAGTATTTT. Protein product: CASSITGPSTDTQYF. The rearrangement joins TRBV7-2 to TRBJ2-3, with D perhaps matching TRBD1 or TRBD2 (5 bases each). The CDR3 contains 15 residues. V lost 5 bases and J 0 bases, leaving 12 bases between the germline ends. CDR1 is SGHTA, CDR2 FQGNSA, per germline.

With regard to this clonotype: A much larger clonotype is one base distant, so this may be a read error. The rearrangement links TRBV6-5 to TRBJ2-1, with TRBD1 as a possible D gene (5 bases). The assigned J gene may be wrong: the sequence end matches TRBJ2-7 better. There are 15 residues in the CDR3. Germline V gene data show CDR1 as MNHEY and CDR2 as SVGAGI. The CDR3 DNA is TGTGCCAGCAGTTACGTGGGGCGCCTCAAGAATGAGCAGTACTTC. As protein: CASSYVGRLKNEQYF.

This clonotype was found a few times. The J gene is TRBJ2-1, the V gene TRBV30, with 12 positions matching TRBD1. CDR3 length: 13 amino acids. In germline, CDR1 is GTSNPN, CDR2 SVGIG (reference sequence). V shed 7 bases and J 9 bases; nucleotides not matched to a gene: 7. The CDR3 bases are TGTGCCTCTACCGGGACAGGGGGCGGTGAGCAGTTCTTC. This codes for CASTGTGGGEQFF.

The chain combines TRBV7-9 with TRBJ2-3; 10 bases agree with TRBD2. The length of the CDR3 is 15 residues. Trimming at V came to 5 bases and at J to 2 bases, leaving 4 bases not matched to a gene. Germline V gives CDR1 SEHNR, CDR2 FQNEAQ (reference sequence). The CDR3 is CASSRGTSDTDTQYF. The CDR3 bases are TGTGCCAGCAGCCGAGGGACTAGCGACACAGATACGCAGTATTTT.

This clonotype showed up just a few times. This sequence joins TRBV9 and TRBJ2-1, with 12 bases that match TRBD2. J lost 9 bases, V lost 6 bases, and 7 bases had no gene match. Per germline, CDR1 SGDLS and CDR2 YYNGEE. The CDR3 covers 14 residues. CDR3 loop: CASKEASGRGEQFF. The CDR3, as DNA: TGTGCCAGCAAGGAGGCTAGCGGGAGGGGTGAGCAGTTCTTC.

This clonotype was picked up many times. The J gene is TRBJ2-1, the V gene TRBV2; the D gene is possibly TRBD1 (5 bases). This CDR3 has 14 amino acids. From germline, CDR1 is SNHLY and CDR2 FYNNEI. Deletions cut 4 bases from V and 4 bases from J, with 11 bases between. The CDR3 DNA is TGTGCCAGCAGTGGAACAGGATTATACAATGAGCAGTTCTTC. Protein product: CASSGTGLYNEQFF.

The rearrangement uses TRBV6-1 and TRBJ2-5, with D possibly matching TRBD1 (6 bases). The CDR3 is made up of 15 amino acids. Germline CDR1 and CDR2: MNHNS and SASEGT. With 10 bases removed from V and 0 bases from J, the gap between germline ends came to 18 bases. The CDR3 protein is CAIRSPWTDQETQYF. CDR3 coding DNA: TGTGCCATCAGATCTCCTTGGACAGACCAAGAGACCCAGTACTTC.

The CDR3 DNA is TGTGCCAGCAGTTTGTTCGGCGGGAGGGCCGGGGCCAAAAACATTCAGTACTTC. It encodes CASSLFGGRAGAKNIQYF. V is TRBV28 and J is TRBJ2-4, with 9 bases fitting TRBD2. V lost 3 bases to trimming and J lost 1 base; unmatched junction nucleotides: 10. This CDR3 is built from 18 residues. The germline V gene has CDR1 MDHEN and CDR2 SYDVKM.

The chain is built from TRBV5-5 and TRBJ2-2; TRBD2 matches 8 bases. CDR1 is SGHKS, CDR2 YYEKEE, per germline (reference sequence). V was clipped by 0 bases and J by 3 bases; unmatched bases: 4. CDR3 length: 16 amino acids. The CDR3 protein is CASSLGGGRDTGELFF. The CDR3 DNA sequence: TGTGCCAGCAGCTTGGGCGGGGGGCGTGACACCGGGGAGCTGTTTTTT.

Concerning this clonotype: Just one base apart from a much larger clone, this may be a read error. Lacking the conserved final phenylalanine or tryptophan, this CDR3 likely reflects a read error. The V call is TRBV3-1, the J call TRBJ1-2, with unresolved D. The germline V and J ends were trimmed by 1 base and 4 bases, with 10 bases remaining between them. Germline V gives CDR1 LGHDT, CDR2 YNNKEL (reference sequence). The CDR3 totals 14 residues. CDR3 region: CASSQVDVFYGYTL. The CDR3 DNA follows: TGTGCCAGCAGCCAAGTGGACGTTTTCTATGGCTACACCCTC.

The sample holds many counts of this clonotype. The chain has TRBV3-1 and TRBJ1-5; weak D call: TRBD1 (5 bases). Germline values: CDR1 LGHDT, CDR2 YNNKEL (reference sequence). The V and J ends lost 0 bases and 8 bases respectively, with 14 bases between them. The length of the CDR3 is 15 residues. In DNA, the CDR3 is TGTGCCAGCAGCCAAGATTTGGAGAAGGGGAAGCCCCAGCATTTT. Translation gives CASSQDLEKGKPQHF.

This chain connects TRBV28 to TRBJ2-2; D possibly corresponds to TRBD1 (5 bases). Between the trimmed V and J ends, which lost 6 bases and 6 bases, there was a span of 5 bases. The CDR3 consists of 11 residues. Germline CDR1 MDHEN, CDR2 SYDVKM. The DNA of the CDR3 is TGTGCCAGCAGGGGGCCCGGGGAGCTGTTTTTT. Its translation: CASRGPGELFF.

The table lists this clonotype with many counts. The chain joins TRBV30 to TRBJ2-1; 7 nucleotides line up with TRBD2. The CDR3 loop spans 15 amino acids. Per germline, CDR1 GTSNPN and CDR2 SVGIG (reference sequence). V lost 0 bases and J lost 3; bases outside the gene matches: 5. CDR3 DNA sequence: TGTGCCTGGAGTGTCGGAGCGGGGTACTACAATGAGCAGTTCTTC. Amino acids: CAWSVGAGYYNEQFF. Full variable domain (missing parts from reference TRBV30 and TRBJ2-1): SQTIHQWPATLVQPVGSPLSLECTVEGTSNPNLYWYRQAAGRGLQLLFYSVGIGQISSEVPQNLSASRPQDRQFILSSKKLLLSDSGFYLCAWSVGAGYYNEQFFGPGTRLTVL.

The chain has TRBV4-1 and TRBJ2-7; TRBD2 matches at 10 bases. The CDR3 extends over 16 amino acids. Germline CDR1 reads MGHRA; CDR2 reads YSYEKL. With V trimmed by 0 bases and J by 6 bases, 8 bases remained unmatched. CDR3 bases: TGCGCCAGCAGCCAAGAGGCCCCTAGCGGGAGAGGCGAGCAGTACTTC. The encoded protein is CASSQEAPSGRGEQYF.

This clonotype was seen ten or more times. This CDR3 is CASSQARRQPQHF. CDR3 sequence (DNA): TGTGCCAGCAGCCAAGCGCGGCGACAGCCCCAGCATTTT. The chain links TRBV3-1 to TRBJ1-5; D is undetermined. Per the germline V gene, CDR1 is LGHDT and CDR2 is YNNKEL (reference sequence). V was pared by 1 base and J by 7 bases, with 8 bases between. This CDR3 spans 13 amino acids.

This clonotype was seen more than once but under ten times. The chain recombines TRBV9 with TRBJ2-2; D unresolved. Germline-derived CDR1 and CDR2 are SGDLS and YYNGEE. This CDR3 comprises 13 residues. The ends were cut back, 4 bases at V and 7 bases at J, with 11 bases in the middle. In nucleotides, the CDR3 is TGTGCCAGCAGCCCCCGCCTGGGCGGGGAGCTGTTTTTT. Protein product: CASSPRLGGELFF. The entire variable domain, with the rest obtained from reference TRBV9 and TRBJ2-2, is as follows: DSGVTQTPKHLITATGQRVTLRCSPRSGDLSVYWYQQSLDQGLQFLIQYYNGEERAKGNILERFSAQQFPDLHSELNLSSLELGDSALYFCASSPRLGGELFFGEGSRLTVL.

This clonotype was counted at least ten times. This CDR3 reads CASSPGQGGRGTQYF. The DNA for the CDR3 is TGTGCCAGCAGCCCCGGACAGGGGGGGCGGGGGACCCAGTACTTC. The J gene is TRBJ2-5, the V gene TRBV12-3 or TRBV12-4, with TRBD1 matching over 10 bases. The CDR3 has 15 residues. Losses at the gene ends were 6 bases for V and 7 bases for J; bases not matched to a gene: 11.

This clonotype was counted ten times or more. This sequence joins TRBV20-1 and TRBJ2-3; 11 nucleotides agree with TRBD2. This CDR3 is 13 amino acids long. Germline V gene data show CDR1 as DFQATT and CDR2 as SNEGSKA (reference sequence). This chain's CDR3 is CSGTSGNTDTQYF. CDR3 nucleotide sequence: TGCAGCGGGACTAGCGGAAACACAGATACGCAGTATTTT.

CDR3 amino acids: CASSDRQGAGELFF. CDR3 coding DNA: TGTGCCAGCAGTGACCGACAGGGGGCCGGGGAGCTGTTTTTT. This chain connects TRBV6-1 to TRBJ2-2, with TRBD1 matching 9 bases. The J segment lost 6 bases and the V segment lost 3 bases, leaving 2 bases of the junction unmatched. This CDR3 comprises 14 residues. The germline V gene has CDR1 MNHNS and CDR2 SASEGT.

This clonotype was detected a few times. The chain recombines TRBV27 with TRBJ2-7; possible D gene TRBD1, 6 bases. Germline CDR1 reads MNHEY; CDR2 reads SMNVEV (reference sequence). The CDR3 consists of 12 residues. V lost 6 bases and J lost 5, with 11 bases in between. DNA for the CDR3: TGTGCCAGCAGGTACGGGGACAACGAGCAGTACTTC. Residues: CASRYGDNEQYF.

At least ten counts were recorded for this clonotype. V is TRBV27 and J is TRBJ1-2, with D tentatively TRBD1 (5 bases). The germline V gene encodes CDR1 MNHEY and CDR2 SMNVEV (reference sequence). V was cut by 3 bases and J by 2 bases, with 22 bases left in between. CDR3 length: 18 amino acids. DNA for the CDR3: TGTGCCAGCAGTTTTCAGGGATTGCGGGGAACGATAAACTATGGCTACACCTTC. This encodes CASSFQGLRGTINYGYTF.

In the case of this clonotype: This sequence may be a read error, since a much larger clone differs from it by one base. J is TRBJ2-3 and V is TRBV24-1; 10 nucleotides align to TRBD2. Germline loops: CDR1 KGHDR, CDR2 SFDVKD. This CDR3 region has 16 residues. Trimming removed 5 bases from V and 5 bases from J; junction bases left unmatched: 9. This CDR3 is CATSGASGSHVDTQYF. The CDR3 nucleotides read TGTGCCACCAGTGGGGCTAGCGGGAGTCACGTAGATACGCAGTATTTT.

This clonotype was counted ten times or more. This chain links TRBV5-1 with TRBJ2-7; 10 bases fit TRBD2. The CDR3 contains 14 residues. J gave up 7 bases and V 1 base, and 5 bases lay outside the gene matches. CDR1 and CDR2 (germline): SGHRS, YFSETQ. CDR3 sequence reads: CASSLSGRAWEQYF. CDR3 coding DNA: TGCGCCAGCAGCTTGAGCGGGAGGGCTTGGGAGCAGTACTTC.

This clonotype occurred many times. The rearrangement joins TRBV28 to TRBJ1-5; 8 nucleotides line up with TRBD1. The germline gives CDR1 MDHEN, CDR2 SYDVKM. CDR3 length: 15 amino acids. V lost 2 bases, J lost 5 bases, and 5 bases stayed unmatched. DNA of the CDR3: TGTGCCAGCAGTTTAGGGTCGGGACAGGATCAGCCCCAGCATTTT. This sequence encodes CASSLGSGQDQPQHF.

This clonotype was counted between two and nine times. This chain links TRBV20-1 with TRBJ1-1; no clear D gene. Germline V gene data show CDR1 as DFQATT and CDR2 as SNEGSKA (reference sequence). The CDR3 runs to 13 residues. V lost 1 base and J lost 8, with 14 bases in between. The CDR3 loop reads CSARGAASLEAFF. For the CDR3, the DNA is TGCAGTGCTAGAGGGGCAGCCTCCTTAGAAGCTTTCTTT.